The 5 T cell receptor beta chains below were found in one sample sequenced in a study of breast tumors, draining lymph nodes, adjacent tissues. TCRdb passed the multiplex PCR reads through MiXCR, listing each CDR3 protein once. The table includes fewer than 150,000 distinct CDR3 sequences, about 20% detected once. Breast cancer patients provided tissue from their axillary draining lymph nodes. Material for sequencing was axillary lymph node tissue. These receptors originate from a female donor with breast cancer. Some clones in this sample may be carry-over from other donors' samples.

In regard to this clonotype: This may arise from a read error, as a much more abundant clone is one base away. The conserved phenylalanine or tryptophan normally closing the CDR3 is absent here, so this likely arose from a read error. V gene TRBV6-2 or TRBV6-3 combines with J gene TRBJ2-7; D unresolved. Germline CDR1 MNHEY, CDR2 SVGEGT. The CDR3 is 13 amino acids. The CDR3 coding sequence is TGTGTCAGCAGTTATTTTTTACAGCGCGAGCAGTACTCC. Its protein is CVSSYFLQREQYS.

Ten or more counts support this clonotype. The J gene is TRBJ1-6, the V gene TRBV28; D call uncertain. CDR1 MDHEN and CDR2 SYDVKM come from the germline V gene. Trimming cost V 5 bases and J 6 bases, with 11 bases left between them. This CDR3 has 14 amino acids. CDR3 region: CASSRSRGNSPLHF. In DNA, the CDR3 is TGTGCCAGCAGTCGGTCCCGGGGTAATTCACCCCTCCACTTT.

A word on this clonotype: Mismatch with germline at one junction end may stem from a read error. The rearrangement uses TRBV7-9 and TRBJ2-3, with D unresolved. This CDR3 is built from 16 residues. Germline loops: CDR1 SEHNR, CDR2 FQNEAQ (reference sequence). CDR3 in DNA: TGTGCCAGCAGCTTAGAATGGGCCTCAAGCACAGATACGCGGTATTTT. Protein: CASSLEWASSTDTRYF.

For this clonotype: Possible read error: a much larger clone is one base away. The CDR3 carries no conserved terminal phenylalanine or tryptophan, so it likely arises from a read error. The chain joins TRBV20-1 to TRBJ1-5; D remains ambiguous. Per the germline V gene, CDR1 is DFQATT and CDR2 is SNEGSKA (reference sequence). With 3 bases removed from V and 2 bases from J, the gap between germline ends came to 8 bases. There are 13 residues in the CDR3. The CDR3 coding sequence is TGCAGTGCTAGGGGAGGCGGCAATCAGCCCCAGCATCTT. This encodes CSARGGGNQPQHL.

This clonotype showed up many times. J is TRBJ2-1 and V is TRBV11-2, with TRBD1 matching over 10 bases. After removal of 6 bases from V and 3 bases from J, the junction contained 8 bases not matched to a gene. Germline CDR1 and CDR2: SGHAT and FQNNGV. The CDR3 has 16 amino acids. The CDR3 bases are TGTGCCAGCAGTCAACTAGGGACAGGGGTCTACAATGAGCAGTTCTTC. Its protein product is CASSQLGTGVYNEQFF.